This T cell receptor (beta chain) was sequenced during a study of cytomegalovirus exposure and HLA in healthy donors. Study-level results: About 87% or about 30% of the time was how often most TCR beta V segments were productive, according to an earlier analysis. In a later analysis, DRB1 alleles had the most associated TCRs; HLA-C alleles the fewest.

The PCR employed 60 Vbeta primers together with 13 Jbeta primers. TCRdb keeps only in-frame clones here, not all; method: immunoSEQ multiplex PCR. The sample has more than 130,000 clones; about 80% are singletons. In regard to this clone: The antigen remains unidentified.

The receptor comes from a man between 25 and 39 years old in good health and CMV-seronegative. The specimen sequenced was PBMCs.

DNA of the CDR3: TGTGCCAGCAGTCCGGAGGGGGCCCACCTTTCCTACGAGCAGTACTTC. This encodes CASSPEGAHLSYEQYF. This chain connects TRBV2 to TRBJ2-7; tentative D call: TRBD1 (7 bases). V was trimmed by 5 bases and J by 1 base, leaving 18 bases between them. The germline V gene encodes CDR1 SNHLY and CDR2 FYNNEI. The CDR3 contains 16 residues.